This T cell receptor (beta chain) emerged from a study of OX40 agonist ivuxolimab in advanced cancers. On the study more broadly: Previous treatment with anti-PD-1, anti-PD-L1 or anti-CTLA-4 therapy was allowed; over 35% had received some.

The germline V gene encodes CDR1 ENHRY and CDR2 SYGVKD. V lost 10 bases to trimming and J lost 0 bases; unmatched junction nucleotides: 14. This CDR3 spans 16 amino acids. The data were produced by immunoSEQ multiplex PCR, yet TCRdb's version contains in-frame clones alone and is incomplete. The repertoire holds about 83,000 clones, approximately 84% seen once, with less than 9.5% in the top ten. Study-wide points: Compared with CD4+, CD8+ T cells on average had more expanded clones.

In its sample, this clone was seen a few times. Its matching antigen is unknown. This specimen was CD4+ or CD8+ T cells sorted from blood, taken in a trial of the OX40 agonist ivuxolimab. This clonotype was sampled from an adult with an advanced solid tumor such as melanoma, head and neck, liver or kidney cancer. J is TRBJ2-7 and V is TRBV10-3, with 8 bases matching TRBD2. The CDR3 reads CATKGGYSGDSYEQYF. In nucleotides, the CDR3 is TGTGCCACTAAAGGGGGTTATAGCGGGGACTCCTACGAGCAGTACTTC.